These 30 T cell receptor beta chains were all obtained from the same sample, sequenced in a study of blood T cells in healthy people across ages. For the second PCR, which ran for 7 to 11 cycles, a sample-barcoded 5' primer and a J-beta primer mix were used. TCRdb reanalysed the 5' RACE reads using MiXCR and keeps one entry per CDR3 protein. The sample contains under 800,000 distinct CDR3 sequences, 20% to 25% of which appear only once. Sequencing was performed on blood. These TCRs come from a man between 65 and 79 years old in good health.

The chain couples TRBV13 to TRBJ2-7; TRBD1 or TRBD2 may be the D gene (6 bases each). Germline CDR1 and CDR2: PRHDT and FYEKMQ (reference sequence). The CDR3 is made up of 15 amino acids. The V gene lost 0 bases and the J gene lost 2 bases, with 11 bases spanning the gap. CDR3 protein: CASSLGEGGAYEQYF. In DNA, the CDR3 is TGTGCCAGCAGCTTAGGGGAGGGGGGTGCCTACGAGCAGTACTTC.

The chain combines TRBV5-1 with TRBJ2-1; D is undetermined. The ends were cut back, 0 bases at V and 3 bases at J, with 10 bases in the middle. CDR3 size: 15 residues. CDR1 is SGHRS and CDR2 is YFSETQ in the germline V gene. CDR3 bases: TGCGCCAGCAGCTTGGGCGAGACGGGCTACAATGAGCAGTTCTTC. It encodes CASSLGETGYNEQFF.

The genes are TRBV5-1 and TRBJ2-4, with 11 nucleotides matching TRBD2. Looked up from germline, CDR1 is SGHRS and CDR2 is YFSETQ. V shed 4 bases, J shed 4 bases, and the junction held 4 bases outside the gene matches. The CDR3 is made up of 15 amino acids. For the CDR3, the DNA is TGCGCCAGCAGCGATGGGACTAGCGGAAAAAACATTCAGTACTTC. This encodes CASSDGTSGKNIQYF.

The DNA for the CDR3 is TGTGCCAGTCAGGTCGGGGGTTTTGGCTACACCTTC. It codes for CASQVGGFGYTF. V and J are TRBV12-3 or TRBV12-4 and TRBJ1-2, with D possibly TRBD1 on 5 matching bases. Trimming took 9 bases from V and 7 from J, leaving 15 bases between them. The CDR3 is 12 amino acids.

This clonotype has a handful of counts. The V call is TRBV20-1, the J call TRBJ2-7; 10 bases agree with TRBD2. CDR1 is DFQATT and CDR2 is SNEGSKA in the germline V gene (reference sequence). The CDR3 covers 15 residues. V lost 4 bases and J lost 0; bases outside the gene matches: 6. CDR3 region: CSATMASGSSYEQYF. CDR3 sequence (DNA): TGCAGTGCTACTATGGCTAGCGGGAGCTCCTACGAGCAGTACTTC.

The gene calls are TRBV29-1 and TRBJ2-3; D perhaps matches TRBD1 (6 bases). The length of the CDR3 is 15 residues. Germline V lookup: CDR1 SQVTM, CDR2 ANQGSEA. V lost 7 bases, J lost 1 base, and 18 bases lay in between. In DNA form, the CDR3 reads TGCAGCGGTATCCCGGGACAACCTCGCACAGATACGCAGTATTTT. Protein product: CSGIPGQPRTDTQYF.

The gene calls are TRBV5-1 and TRBJ2-7; D perhaps matches TRBD1 (6 bases). The CDR3 has 14 amino acids. Trimming left V 3 bases short and J 0 bases short, with 10 bases between. Germline-derived CDR1 and CDR2 are SGHRS and YFSETQ. The CDR3 spells CASSSRDNSYEQYF. The CDR3 nucleotides read TGCGCCAGCAGCTCCCGGGACAACTCCTACGAGCAGTACTTC.

A remark on this clonotype: One end of the junction varies from germline; a read error may be responsible. This sequence joins TRBV11-2 and TRBJ2-1; 10 nucleotides agree with TRBD2. This CDR3 comprises 16 residues. Looked up from germline, CDR1 is SGHAT and CDR2 is FQNNGV. The CDR3 is CASSLAVAGGLNERFF. In nucleotides, the CDR3 is TGTGCCAGCAGCTTAGCAGTAGCGGGGGGCCTGAATGAGCGGTTCTTC.

This clonotype was picked up a small number of times. This chain links TRBV6-5 with TRBJ1-5; possible D gene TRBD1, 6 bases. The CDR3 extends over 14 amino acids. Germline-derived CDR1 and CDR2 are MNHEY and SVGAGI. V lost 5 bases to trimming and J lost 5 bases, with 13 bases between them. CDR3 protein: CASSADRIYQPQHF. In DNA, the CDR3 is TGTGCCAGCAGTGCGGACAGAATCTATCAGCCCCAGCATTTT.

Only a few counts were recorded for this clonotype. This chain connects TRBV9 to TRBJ2-4; possible D gene TRBD1, 8 bases. The CDR3 is 15 amino acids. The germline V gene encodes CDR1 SGDLS and CDR2 YYNGEE. V gave up 3 bases and J gave up 8 bases, with 18 bases separating them. CDR3 protein: CASSGNRTGRDIQYF. CDR3 coding DNA: TGTGCCAGCAGCGGGAATCGGACAGGGAGGGACATTCAGTACTTC.

To note about this clonotype: Germline is not matched at one junction end, which may reflect a read error. The chain uses TRBV20-1 and TRBJ2-7; 10 bases match TRBD2. Germline loops: CDR1 DFQATT, CDR2 SNEGSKA (reference sequence). CDR3 length: 16 residues. The CDR3 nucleotides are TGCAGTGCTAGTAGAGTTTCTAGCGGGAGCTCCTACGAGCAGCACTTC. Encoded protein: CSASRVSSGSSYEQHF.

This clonotype was observed at least ten times. This chain joins TRBV5-1 and TRBJ2-1, with D maybe TRBD2 (6 bases). The CDR3 has 15 amino acids. V was shortened by 2 bases and J by 4 bases, with 13 bases between the two germline ends. The germline V gene has CDR1 SGHRS and CDR2 YFSETQ. For the CDR3, the DNA is TGCGCCAGCAGCTTAATCGGACTAAATTACAATGAGCAGTTCTTC. Its translation: CASSLIGLNYNEQFF.

The genes are TRBV6-5 and TRBJ2-3; D is possibly TRBD1 or TRBD2 (5 bases each). Trimming removed 8 bases at V and 8 bases at J, with 17 bases between. This CDR3 has 13 amino acids. The germline V gene encodes CDR1 MNHEY and CDR2 SVGAGI. CDR3 region: CASVRTGGGTQYF. The CDR3 nucleotides read TGTGCCAGCGTCAGGACGGGTGGGGGTACGCAGTATTTT.

V gene TRBV4-3 combines with J gene TRBJ2-2; 9 bases map to TRBD2. Germline V gives CDR1 LGHNA, CDR2 YSLEER. The CDR3 runs to 14 residues. Trimming at V came to 4 bases and at J to 7 bases, leaving 4 bases not matched to a gene. CDR3 sequence reads: CASSLQREVGELFF. The CDR3 DNA is TGCGCCAGCAGCCTCCAGCGGGAGGTCGGGGAGCTGTTTTTT.

The sample holds a few counts of this clonotype. A single base separates this from a much larger clone, so it may be a read error. The rearrangement links TRBV7-2 to TRBJ2-5; possible D gene TRBD2, 5 bases. V dropped 1 base and J dropped 7 bases, with 10 bases sitting between them. The CDR3 is 13 residues long. The V gene's germline CDR1 is SGHTA and CDR2 FQGNSA. This CDR3 is CASSLVGEATQYF. In nucleotides, the CDR3 is TGTGCCAGCAGCTTAGTGGGAGAGGCGACCCAGTACTTC.

The rearrangement links TRBV2 to TRBJ2-5, with D possibly called TRBD1 or TRBD2 (5 bases each). The DNA end lines up better with TRBJ2-1; the J call may be wrong. This CDR3 contains 14 residues. Germline assignment: CDR1 SNHLY and CDR2 FYNNEI. CDR3 in DNA: TGTGCCATACTAAGTAGAGGGGCCTACAATGAGCAGTTCTTC. Translation: CAILSRGAYNEQFF.

This clonotype was counted only a few times. The chain links TRBV7-3 to TRBJ2-5, with D maybe TRBD1 (6 bases). Germline V gene lookup returns CDR1 SGHTA and CDR2 FQGTGA. V lost 0 bases and J 5 bases, leaving 16 bases between the germline ends. The CDR3 length is 16 residues. CDR3 in DNA: TGTGCCAGCAGCTTAACGGGGGCTCGCGTAGGGGAGACCCAGTACTTC. Its translation: CASSLTGARVGETQYF. Filled out from reference TRBV7-3 and TRBJ2-5, the complete variable domain reads GAGVSQTPSNKVTEKGKYVELRCDPISGHTALYWYRQSLGQGPEFLIYFQGTGAADDSGLPNDRFFAVRPEGSVSTLKIQRTERGDSAVYLCASSLTGARVGETQYFGPGTRLLVL.

This chain's CDR3 is CASSRDWTASYGYTF. The DNA of the CDR3 is TGTGCCAGCAGCCGAGATTGGACAGCTTCCTATGGCTACACCTTC. The chain has TRBV3-1 and TRBJ1-2, with D tentatively TRBD1 (6 bases). Germline CDR1 LGHDT, CDR2 YNNKEL (reference sequence). V lost 4 bases and J lost 4, with 16 bases in between. The CDR3 runs 15 residues. Using reference TRBV3-1 and TRBJ1-2 for the parts outside the CDR3, the full variable domain is DTAVSQTPKYLVTQMGNDKSIKCEQNLGHDTMYWYKQDSKKFLKIMFSYNNKELIINETVPNRFSPKSPDKAHLNLHINSLELGDSAVYFCASSRDWTASYGYTFGSGTRLTVV.

This clonotype was detected only a few times. This chain uses TRBV2 with TRBJ2-3, with 11 bases identical to TRBD2. The CDR3 length is 17 residues. Trimming took 2 bases from V and 3 from J; bases not matched to a gene: 7. Germline lookup yields CDR1 SNHLY and CDR2 FYNNEI. The chain's CDR3 is CASSERASGRLTDTQYF. The CDR3 DNA reads TGTGCCAGCAGTGAAAGGGCTAGCGGGAGGTTGACAGATACGCAGTATTTT.

The table lists this clonotype with a few counts. The rearrangement uses TRBV2 and TRBJ2-1, with TRBD2 matching 7 bases. This CDR3 region has 16 residues. V dropped 1 base and J dropped 3; count of bases not matched to a gene: 6. The germline V gene has CDR1 SNHLY and CDR2 FYNNEI. The CDR3 coding sequence is TGTGCCAGCAGTGAAGTGGTGGGAGGGCTCTACAATGAGCAGTTCTTC. This encodes CASSEVVGGLYNEQFF.

This chain connects TRBV20-1 to TRBJ2-7, with TRBD2 matching 8 bases. CDR1 and CDR2 (germline): DFQATT, SNEGSKA (reference sequence). V shed 3 bases and J 2 bases; nucleotides not matched to a gene: 6. This CDR3 is 14 amino acids long. CDR3 loop: CSASPSGLTYEQYF. CDR3 DNA: TGCAGTGCTAGTCCTAGCGGGCTCACCTACGAGCAGTACTTC.

This clonotype was detected a few times. The chain couples TRBV20-1 to TRBJ2-3, with D possibly being TRBD2 (6 bases). The V and J ends lost 3 bases and 1 base respectively, with 8 bases between them. Germline assignment: CDR1 DFQATT and CDR2 SNEGSKA (reference sequence). The CDR3 loop spans 13 amino acids. CDR3 protein: CSASGGGTDTQYF. The CDR3 DNA follows: TGCAGTGCTAGTGGCGGGGGCACAGATACGCAGTATTTT.

This clonotype occurred a few times. V gene TRBV20-1 combines with J gene TRBJ1-4; TRBD1 matches 9 bases. V trimming: 0 bases; J trimming: 10 bases; junction bases outside the gene matches: 6. CDR3 length: 14 residues. The germline gives CDR1 DFQATT, CDR2 SNEGSKA (reference sequence). The CDR3 loop is CSARDLDRGGKLFF. In nucleotides, the CDR3 is TGCAGTGCTAGAGATCTAGACAGGGGGGGAAAACTGTTTTTT.

The chain links TRBV29-1 to TRBJ2-1; TRBD1 might be the D (5 bases). The V gene lost 3 bases and the J gene lost 0 bases, with 6 bases spanning the gap. This CDR3 spans 13 amino acids. Germline V gene sequence: CDR1 SQVTM, CDR2 ANQGSEA. DNA for the CDR3: TGCAGCGTTGACCAGGGCTCCTACAATGAGCAGTTCTTC. Translated, it gives CSVDQGSYNEQFF.

CDR3 protein: CASGTGTGFSGANVLTF. The CDR3 region has the DNA TGTGCTAGTGGCACTGGAACAGGATTCTCTGGGGCCAACGTCCTGACTTTC. The V gene is TRBV12-5, the J gene TRBJ2-6; a possible D gene is TRBD1 (5 bases). Looked up from germline, CDR1 is LGHNT and CDR2 is FRNRAP. Trimming pared 6 bases from V and 0 bases from J, leaving 15 bases between. The CDR3 sequence is 17 residues long.

A word on this clonotype: One end of the junction varies from germline; a read error may be responsible. V usage is TRBV2 and J usage is TRBJ1-6; 7 nucleotides agree with TRBD1. The CDR3 has 14 amino acids. From germline, CDR1 is SNHLY and CDR2 FYNNEI. DNA of the CDR3: TGTGCCGGCAGAACCGGGACAGTAAATTCACCCCTCCACTTT. This gives the protein CAGRTGTVNSPLHF.

This clonotype was picked up one time. The chain employs TRBV9 and TRBJ2-3; a possible D gene is TRBD1 (6 bases). V dropped 0 bases and J dropped 2 bases, with 10 bases sitting between them. Germline V CDR1 and CDR2: SGDLS, YYNGEE. The CDR3 loop spans 15 amino acids. Here the CDR3 reads CASSVAQGFTDTQYF. CDR3 bases: TGTGCCAGCAGCGTAGCCCAGGGGTTCACAGATACGCAGTATTTT.

This clonotype was found a few times. This chain connects TRBV10-2 to TRBJ1-2, with D uncertain. In germline, CDR1 is WSHSY, CDR2 SAAADI. The CDR3 covers 15 residues. V dropped 6 bases and J dropped 1 base, with 15 bases sitting between them. The DNA for the CDR3 is TGCGCCAGCAGGGCGCGGCGGAGTGATAACTATGGCTACACCTTC. It codes for CASRARRSDNYGYTF.

The genes are TRBV6-2 or TRBV6-3 and TRBJ2-1, with a possible D match to TRBD2 (6 bases). The CDR3 covers 14 residues. In germline, CDR1 is MNHEY, CDR2 SVGEGT. Trimming removed 6 bases from V and 0 bases from J, with 9 bases in between. DNA for the CDR3: TGTGCCAGCAGGGAGGGGAGCTCCTACAATGAGCAGTTCTTC. Protein: CASREGSSYNEQFF.

There are a few counts of this clonotype. The gene calls are TRBV30 and TRBJ2-5; D remains unclear. CDR3 size: 13 residues. Germline loops: CDR1 GTSNPN, CDR2 SVGIG (reference sequence). V was pared by 0 bases and J by 2 bases, with 7 bases between. CDR3 nucleotide sequence: TGTGCCTGGAGTGTGGCACTACAAGAGACCCAGTACTTC. It yields the protein CAWSVALQETQYF. Drawing the rest from reference TRBV30 and TRBJ2-5, the complete variable domain is SQTIHQWPATLVQPVGSPLSLECTVEGTSNPNLYWYRQAAGRGLQLLFYSVGIGQISSEVPQNLSASRPQDRQFILSSKKLLLSDSGFYLCAWSVALQETQYFGPGTRLLVL.